The clone carrying this T cell receptor beta chain was counted a few times. This record comes from a study of HIV-infected patients and healthy controls. TCRdb reanalysed the 5' RACE reads using MiXCR and keeps one entry per CDR3 protein. The sample has about 70,000 distinct CDR3 sequences, less than 20% seen once. This CDR3 has 13 residues. Per germline, CDR1 MNHEY and CDR2 SVGAGI. Trimming cost V 0 bases and J 10 bases, with 9 bases left between them. The sequenced sample consisted of CD4+ T cells from blood. This TCR derives from a human donor in good health. The chain combines TRBV6-5 with TRBJ1-4, with D hard to call. CDR3 coding DNA: TGTGCCAGCAGTTACTCGATATGGGGAAAACTGTTTTTT. Amino acid sequence: CASSYSIWGKLFF.